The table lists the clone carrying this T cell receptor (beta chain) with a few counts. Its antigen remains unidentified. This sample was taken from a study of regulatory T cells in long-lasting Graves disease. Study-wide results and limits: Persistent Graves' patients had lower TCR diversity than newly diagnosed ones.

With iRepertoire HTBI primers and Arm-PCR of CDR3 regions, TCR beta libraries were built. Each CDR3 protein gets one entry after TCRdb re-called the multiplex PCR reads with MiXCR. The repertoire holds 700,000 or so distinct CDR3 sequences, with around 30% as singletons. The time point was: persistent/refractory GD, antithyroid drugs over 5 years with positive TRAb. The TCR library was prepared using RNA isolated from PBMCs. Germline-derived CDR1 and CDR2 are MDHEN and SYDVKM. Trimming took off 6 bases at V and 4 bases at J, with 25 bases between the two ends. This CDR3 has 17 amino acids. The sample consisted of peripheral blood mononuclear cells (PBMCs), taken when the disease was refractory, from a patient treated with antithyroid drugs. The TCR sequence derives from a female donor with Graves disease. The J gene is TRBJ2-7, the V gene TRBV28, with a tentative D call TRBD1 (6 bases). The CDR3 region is CASSLTGTQNGVYEQYF. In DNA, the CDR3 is TGTGCCAGCAGCCTCACCGGGACACAAAACGGGGTATACGAGCAGTACTTC.